The sample holds a few counts of the clone carrying this T cell receptor (beta chain). Its matching antigen is unknown. The data are from a study of T-cell memory formation after mild COVID-19. Study-wide results and limits: Clones that contracted from day 15 to 85 were balanced CD4/CD8, while later expanders leaned CD4+. Shrinking CD4+ clones were chiefly CM and EM; CD8+ ones were chiefly EMRA.

TCRdb passed the 5' RACE reads through MiXCR, listing each CDR3 protein once. The data show under 85,000 distinct CDR3 sequences, roughly 14% seen once. The sequence came from an adult woman who had mild COVID-19 (a few samples of this study predate the infection). Cell type and time point are not known. The sample was PBMCs or a T cell subset sorted from them (not recorded which).

CDR3 nucleotide sequence: TGCGCCAGCAGCTCCCGATCGTTCACCGGGGAGCTGTTTTTT. Encoded protein: CASSSRSFTGELFF. The chain recombines TRBV5-1 with TRBJ2-2; D not resolved. The CDR3 contains 14 residues. V lost 3 bases and J lost 4, with 10 bases in between. Germline V gene lookup returns CDR1 SGHRS and CDR2 YFSETQ. The variable domain in full, with the rest retrieved from reference TRBV5-1 and TRBJ2-2, is KAGVTQTPRYLIKTRGQQVTLSCSPISGHRSVSWYQQTPGQGLQFLFEYFSETQRNKGNFPGRFSGRQFSNSRSEMNVSTLELGDSALYLCASSSRSFTGELFFGEGSRLTVL.